What follows are 15 T cell receptor beta chains derived from one specimen sequenced in a study of blood T cell repertoires in COVID-19. Generated by immunoSEQ multiplex PCR, the TCRdb table keeps only in-frame clones and is missing some. The repertoire holds over 100,000 clones, with more than 80% as singletons. Input material: peripheral blood. Receptors originate from a human donor in a cohort sampled during active COVID-19.

V and J are TRBV5-4 and TRBJ2-5; D is possibly TRBD2 (7 bases). V was shortened by 5 bases and J by 3 bases, with 17 bases between the two germline ends. The germline gives CDR1 SGHNT, CDR2 YYREEE (reference sequence). CDR3 length equals 15 residues. DNA for the CDR3: TGTGCCAGCAGTTCACCGGCGGGGGCGAAAGAGACCCAGTACTTC. Translating gives CASSSPAGAKETQYF.

The chain joins TRBV4-2 to TRBJ2-5; 8 nucleotides match TRBD1. The V segment lost 4 bases and the J segment 0 bases; nucleotides outside the gene matches: 4. This CDR3 has 15 residues. Germline lookup yields CDR1 LGHNA and CDR2 YNFKEQ. The CDR3 DNA reads TGTGCCAGCAGCCCCCGGACAGGGAACCAAGAGACCCAGTACTTC. This gives the protein CASSPRTGNQETQYF.

This sequence joins TRBV4-1 and TRBJ1-4, with 7 bases aligning to TRBD1. J was trimmed by 4 bases and V by 6 bases; bases with no gene match: 11. Germline V gene data show CDR1 as MGHRA and CDR2 as YSYEKL. CDR3 length equals 16 residues. The DNA for the CDR3 is TGCGCCAGCAGGGCGGTAGGGGGCAGGGATAATGAAAAACTGTTTTTT. It codes for CASRAVGGRDNEKLFF.

The chain recombines TRBV7-3 with TRBJ2-6, with D uncertain. CDR3 size: 16 residues. Trimming left V 2 bases short and J 0 bases short, with 8 bases between. Per the germline V gene, CDR1 is SGHTA and CDR2 is FQGTGA. This CDR3 is CASSLGGSSGANVLTF. The CDR3 nucleotides are TGTGCCAGCAGCTTAGGCGGCAGCTCTGGGGCCAACGTCCTGACTTTC.

The rearrangement uses TRBV18 and TRBJ2-3; 12 nucleotides line up with TRBD2. J was trimmed by 5 bases and V by 5 bases; bases with no gene match: 8. Germline CDR1 is KGHSH and CDR2 is LQKENI. The CDR3 runs 16 residues. In DNA form, the CDR3 reads TGTGCCAGCTCAACCCTAGCGGGGGGGCCTGGAGATACGCAGTATTTT. Translating gives CASSTLAGGPGDTQYF.

This clone was counted a single time. This chain uses TRBV21-1 with TRBJ2-3; no check of the table's D call, TRBD1, against the DNA was made. TRBV21-1 is annotated as a pseudogene. The CDR3 length is 14 residues. The CDR3 region has the DNA TGTGCCAGCAGCAAGGCCCCGAGCACAGATACGCAGTATTTT. Protein: CASSKAPSTDTQYF.

The J gene is TRBJ2-2, the V gene TRBV7-9, with TRBD2 identical over 8 bases. Trimming cost V 5 bases and J 1 base; bases outside gene matches: 6. This CDR3 comprises 16 residues. In germline, CDR1 is SEHNR, CDR2 FQNEAQ (reference sequence). Here the CDR3 reads CASSLSSGVNTGELFF. CDR3 nucleotides: TGTGCCAGCAGCCTAAGTAGCGGGGTGAACACCGGGGAGCTGTTTTTT.

The chain carries TRBV10-3 and TRBJ1-6; D is perhaps TRBD1 (5 bases). V shed 2 bases and J shed 11 bases, with 10 bases lying between them. CDR3 length: 13 amino acids. The germline V gene encodes CDR1 ENHRY and CDR2 SYGVKD. CDR3 in amino acids: CAISEGGGTPLHF. The CDR3 nucleotides are TGTGCCATCAGTGAGGGGGGGGGTACACCCCTCCACTTT.

The chain is built from TRBV6-1 and TRBJ2-4, with D perhaps matching TRBD1 (6 bases). Germline CDR1 and CDR2: MNHNS and SASEGT. Trimming removed 2 bases from V and 2 bases from J, with 16 bases in between. The CDR3 is 17 amino acids. CDR3 sequence reads: CASSEIYGQSSKNIQYF. In nucleotides, the CDR3 is TGTGCCAGCAGTGAAATATATGGACAGTCCTCCAAAAACATTCAGTACTTC.

This clone showed up just once. V usage is TRBV21-1 and J usage is TRBJ2-3; TRBD1, the table's D call, lacks a check against the DNA. TRBV21-1 is annotated as a pseudogene. This CDR3 is built from 12 residues. The CDR3 protein is CTWGLWTDTQYF. In nucleotides, the CDR3 is TGTACCTGGGGCCTTTGGACAGATACGCAGTATTTT.

The chain carries TRBV4-3 and TRBJ1-2; tentative D call: TRBD1 (6 bases). Trimming left V 6 bases short and J 6 bases short, with 14 bases between. Per the germline V gene, CDR1 is LGHNA and CDR2 is YSLEER. This CDR3 has 13 residues. The CDR3 DNA sequence: TGCGCCAGCAGTCTAACAGGGAGTGATGGCTACACCTTC. Its translation is CASSLTGSDGYTF.

Only a few counts were recorded for this clone. The genes are TRBV7-2 and TRBJ2-7; D perhaps matches TRBD1 (5 bases). In germline, CDR1 is SGHTA, CDR2 FQGNSA. V was pared by 3 bases and J by 5 bases, with 17 bases between. This CDR3 is built from 15 residues. CDR3 DNA sequence: TGTGCCAGCAGCTTGGAAGCCAGGGCGTTCGACGAGCAGTACTTC. Its translation is CASSLEARAFDEQYF. Full variable domain (outside the CDR3, taken from reference TRBV7-2 and TRBJ2-7): GAGVSQSPSNKVTEKGKDVELRCDPISGHTALYWYRQSLGQGLEFLIYFQGNSAPDKSGLPSDRFSAERTGGSVSTLTIQRTQQEDSAVYLCASSLEARAFDEQYFGPGTRLTVT.

The V call is TRBV7-8, the J call TRBJ1-4; D is ambiguous. Germline CDR1 reads SGHVS; CDR2 reads FQNEAQ. V was trimmed by 6 bases and J by 8 bases, leaving 22 bases between them. The CDR3 length is 16 residues. CDR3 coding DNA: TGTGCCAGCAGTGAGGCCGGAGCTGTACGGGAAGAAAAACTGTTTTTT. Protein: CASSEAGAVREEKLFF.

The chain uses TRBV7-9 and TRBJ2-3, with TRBD1 matching 10 bases. The germline V gene has CDR1 SEHNR and CDR2 FQNEAQ (reference sequence). This CDR3 comprises 16 residues. The ends lost 5 bases at V and 5 bases at J; junction bases unmatched: 10. The CDR3 sequence is CASSDPTGGFGDTQYF. The CDR3 coding sequence is TGTGCCAGCAGCGACCCGACAGGGGGCTTCGGAGATACGCAGTATTTT.

The chain recombines TRBV18 with TRBJ1-1; D perhaps matches TRBD1 (5 bases). CDR1 is KGHSH and CDR2 is LQKENI in the germline V gene. Trimming cost V 0 bases and J 5 bases, with 13 bases left between them. The CDR3 loop spans 15 amino acids. CDR3 loop: CASSPPARVRTEAFF. In DNA, the CDR3 is TGTGCCAGCTCACCACCGGCCAGGGTAAGGACTGAAGCTTTCTTT.